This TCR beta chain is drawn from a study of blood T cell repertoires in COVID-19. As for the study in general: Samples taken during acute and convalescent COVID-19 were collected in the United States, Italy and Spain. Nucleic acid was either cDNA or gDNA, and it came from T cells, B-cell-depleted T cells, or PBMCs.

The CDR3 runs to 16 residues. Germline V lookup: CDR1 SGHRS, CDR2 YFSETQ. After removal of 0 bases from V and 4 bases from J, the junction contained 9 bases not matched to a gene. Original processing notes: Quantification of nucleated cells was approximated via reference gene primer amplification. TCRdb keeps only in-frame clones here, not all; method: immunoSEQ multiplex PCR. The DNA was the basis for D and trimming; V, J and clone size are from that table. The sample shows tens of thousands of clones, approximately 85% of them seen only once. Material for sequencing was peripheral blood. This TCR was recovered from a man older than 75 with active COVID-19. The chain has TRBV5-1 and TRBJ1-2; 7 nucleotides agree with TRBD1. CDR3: CASSLGGTAVIYGYTF. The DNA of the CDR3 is TGCGCCAGCAGCTTGGGTGGGACAGCAGTAATCTATGGCTACACCTTC.